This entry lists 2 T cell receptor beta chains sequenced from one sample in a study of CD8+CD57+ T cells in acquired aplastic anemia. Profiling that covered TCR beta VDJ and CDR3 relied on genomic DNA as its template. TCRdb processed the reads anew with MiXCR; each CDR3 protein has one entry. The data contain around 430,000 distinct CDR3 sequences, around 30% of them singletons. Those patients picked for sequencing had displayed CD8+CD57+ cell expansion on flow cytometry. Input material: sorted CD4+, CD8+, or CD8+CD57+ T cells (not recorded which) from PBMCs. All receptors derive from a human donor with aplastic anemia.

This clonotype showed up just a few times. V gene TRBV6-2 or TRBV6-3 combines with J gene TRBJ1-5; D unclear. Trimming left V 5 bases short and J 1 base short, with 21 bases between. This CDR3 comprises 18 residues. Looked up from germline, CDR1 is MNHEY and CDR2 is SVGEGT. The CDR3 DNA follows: TGTGCCAGCAGTGTACTCGGAGGACCCGGAGGGAGCAATCAGCCCCAGCATTTT. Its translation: CASSVLGGPGGSNQPQHF.

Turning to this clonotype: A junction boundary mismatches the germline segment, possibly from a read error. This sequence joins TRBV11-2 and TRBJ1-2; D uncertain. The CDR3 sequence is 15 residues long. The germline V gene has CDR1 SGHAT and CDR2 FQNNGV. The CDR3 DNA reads TGTGTCAGCAGCATTCGTCCTACTCGGAACTATGGCTACACCTTC. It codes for CVSSIRPTRNYGYTF.